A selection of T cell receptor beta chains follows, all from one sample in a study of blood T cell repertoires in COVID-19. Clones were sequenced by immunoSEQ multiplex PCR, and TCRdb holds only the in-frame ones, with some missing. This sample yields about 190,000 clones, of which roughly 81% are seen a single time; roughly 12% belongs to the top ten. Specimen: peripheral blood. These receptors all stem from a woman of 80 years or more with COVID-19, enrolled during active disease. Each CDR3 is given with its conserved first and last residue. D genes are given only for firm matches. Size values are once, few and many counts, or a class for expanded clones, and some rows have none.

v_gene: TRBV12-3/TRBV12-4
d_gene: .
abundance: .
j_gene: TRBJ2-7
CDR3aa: CASSLGPPYEQYF
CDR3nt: TGTGCCAGCAGTTTAGGGCCCCCCTACGAGCAGTACTTC

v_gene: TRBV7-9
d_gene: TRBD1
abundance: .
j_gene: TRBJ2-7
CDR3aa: CASSSPRQGSYEQYF
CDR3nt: TGTGCCAGCAGCTCACCTCGACAGGGCTCCTACGAGCAGTACTTC

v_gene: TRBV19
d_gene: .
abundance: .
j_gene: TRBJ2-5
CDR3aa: CASSIGPTGRETQYF
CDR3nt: TGTGCCAGTAGTATAGGCCCCACAGGGAGAGAGACCCAGTACTTC

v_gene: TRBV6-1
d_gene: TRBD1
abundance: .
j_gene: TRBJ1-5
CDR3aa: CASSASGQGSLSNQPQHF
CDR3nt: TGTGCCAGCAGTGCGTCGGGACAGGGGTCCCTGAGCAATCAGCCCCAGCATTTT

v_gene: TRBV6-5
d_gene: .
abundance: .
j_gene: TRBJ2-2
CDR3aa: CASSYTGGGELFF
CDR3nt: TGTGCCAGCAGTTACACCGGAGGCGGGGAGCTGTTTTTT

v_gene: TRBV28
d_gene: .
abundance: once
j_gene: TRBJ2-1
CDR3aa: CASSFWQGNYNEQFF
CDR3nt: TGTGCCAGCAGTTTCTGGCAGGGTAACTACAATGAGCAGTTCTTC

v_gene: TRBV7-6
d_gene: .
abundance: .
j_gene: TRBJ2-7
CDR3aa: CASSSQGHTYEQYF
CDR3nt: TGTGCCAGCAGCTCCCAGGGGCACACCTACGAGCAGTACTTC

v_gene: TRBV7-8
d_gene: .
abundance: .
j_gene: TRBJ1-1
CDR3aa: CASSLSVNTEAFF
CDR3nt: TGTGCCAGCAGCCTGAGTGTTAACACTGAAGCTTTCTTT

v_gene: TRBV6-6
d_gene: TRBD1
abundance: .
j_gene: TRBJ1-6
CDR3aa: CASRNRGEYNSPLHF
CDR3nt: TGTGCCAGCCGAAACAGGGGCGAATATAATTCACCCCTCCACTTT

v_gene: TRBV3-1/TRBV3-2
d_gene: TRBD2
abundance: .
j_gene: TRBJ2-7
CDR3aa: CASSLGLAGGYEQYF
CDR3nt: TGTGCCAGCAGCCTCGGACTAGCGGGAGGGTACGAGCAGTACTTC

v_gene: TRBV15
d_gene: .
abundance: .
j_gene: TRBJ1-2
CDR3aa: CATSSHLELATNYGYTF
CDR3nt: TGTGCCACCAGCAGCCACCTCGAGCTAGCCACTAACTATGGCTACACCTTC

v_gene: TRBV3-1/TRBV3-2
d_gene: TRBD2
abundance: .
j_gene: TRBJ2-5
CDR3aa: CASSLLSGRAQETQYF
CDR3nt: TGTGCCAGCAGCCTACTTAGCGGGAGGGCCCAAGAGACCCAGTACTTC

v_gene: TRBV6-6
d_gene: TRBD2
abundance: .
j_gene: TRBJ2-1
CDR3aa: CASTPSMTSGSDEQFF
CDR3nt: TGTGCCAGCACCCCAAGCATGACTAGCGGGAGTGACGAGCAGTTCTTC

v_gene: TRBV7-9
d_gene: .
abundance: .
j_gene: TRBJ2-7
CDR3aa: CASSLWGQEQYF
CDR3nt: TGTGCCAGCAGCTTGTGGGGACAAGAGCAGTACTTC

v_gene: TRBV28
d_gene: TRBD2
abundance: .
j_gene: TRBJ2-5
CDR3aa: CATRGGETQYF
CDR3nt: TGTGCCACCCGCGGGGGGGAGACCCAGTACTTC

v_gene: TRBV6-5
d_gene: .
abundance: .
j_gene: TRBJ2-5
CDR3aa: CATSRGSEETQYF
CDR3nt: TGTGCCACCTCACGAGGGTCTGAAGAGACCCAGTACTTC

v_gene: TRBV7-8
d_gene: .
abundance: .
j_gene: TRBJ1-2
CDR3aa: CASSLVLGSIYGYTF
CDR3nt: TGTGCCAGCAGCTTAGTTCTTGGCAGTATCTATGGCTACACCTTC

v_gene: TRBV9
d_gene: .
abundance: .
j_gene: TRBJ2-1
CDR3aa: CASSVVSSTYNEQFF
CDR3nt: TGTGCCAGCAGCGTAGTGTCTAGCACATACAATGAGCAGTTCTTC

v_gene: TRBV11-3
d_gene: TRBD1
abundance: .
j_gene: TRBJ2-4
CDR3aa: CASSPPGTENIQYF
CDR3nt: TGTGCCAGCAGCCCTCCAGGGACAGAAAACATTCAGTACTTC

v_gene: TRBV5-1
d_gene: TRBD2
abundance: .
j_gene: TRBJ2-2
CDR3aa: CASSLAGGLNTGELFF
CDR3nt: TGCGCCAGCAGCCTGGCGGGGGGGCTGAACACCGGGGAGCTGTTTTTT

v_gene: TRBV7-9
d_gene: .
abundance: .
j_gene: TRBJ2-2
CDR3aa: CASSVDFANTGELFF
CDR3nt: TGTGCCAGCAGCGTCGACTTCGCGAACACCGGGGAGCTGTTTTTT

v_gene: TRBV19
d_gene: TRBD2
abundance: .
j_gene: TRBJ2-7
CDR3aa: CASSISGGDEQYF
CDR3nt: TGTGCCAGTAGTATCAGCGGGGGAGACGAGCAGTACTTC